This TCR beta chain was retrieved from a study of CD8 T cell repertoires and HIV-1 epitope variants. Study as a whole: Twenty-five autologous and known Gag and Nef epitope variant peptides each stimulated T cells separately. Control wells had CMV/EBV/flu peptides, negative Ebola AY9, or no peptide.

Assay: immunoSEQ multiplex PCR; the TCRdb copy retains only in-frame clones and omits some. The repertoire includes 5,000 or so clones, 55% to 70% of them detected once, and 35% to 55% sits in the top ten. CDR1 and CDR2 from the germline V gene are SGHNT and YYREEE (reference sequence). The CDR3 contains 12 residues. V dropped 4 bases and J dropped 9; count of bases not matched to a gene: 2. About this clone itself: Its antigen is unknown.

Sequenced sample: cultured CD8+ T cells derived from PBMCs. The receptor was isolated from a male donor with HIV. The chain uses TRBV5-4 and TRBJ2-1; 9 bases are a match to TRBD2. The CDR3 is CASSQAGGEQFF. For the CDR3, the DNA is TGTGCCAGCAGCCAAGCGGGGGGTGAGCAGTTCTTC. Drawing the rest from reference TRBV5-4 and TRBJ2-1, the complete variable domain is ETGVTQSPTHLIKTRGQQVTLRCSSQSGHNTVSWYQQALGQGPQFIFQYYREEENGRGNFPPRFSGLQFPNYSSELNVNALELDDSALYLCASSQAGGEQFFGPGTRLTVL.